Shown below are 24 T cell receptor beta chains from a single sample sequenced in a study of monozygotic twins with inflammatory bowel disease. Following a re-call of the 5' RACE reads, TCRdb has one entry per CDR3 protein and lacks DNA. In all, the sample yields approximately 340,000 distinct CDR3 sequences. The sequenced sample consisted of blood. The receptors were gathered from a human donor with ulcerative colitis or Crohn's disease, or a healthy co-twin of an affected twin (not recorded which).

The V and J genes are TRBV18 and TRBJ2-3. Per the germline V gene, CDR1 is KGHSH and CDR2 is LQKENI. This CDR3 region has 14 residues. The CDR3 loop is CASSRIASTDTQHF.

The chain joins TRBV15 to TRBJ1-5. CDR3 length equals 14 residues. CDR1 is LNHNV and CDR2 is YYDKDF in the germline V gene (reference sequence). The CDR3 loop is CATSRGAGLQPQHF.

The chain carries TRBV10-3 and TRBJ2-7; TCRdb indicates TRBD2, and absent DNA this call remains unverified. The germline gives CDR1 ENHRY, CDR2 SYGVKD. The CDR3 covers 15 residues. This CDR3 reads CAISDEGTGPYEQYF.

The J gene is TRBJ2-2, the V gene TRBV7-7; TCRdb calls TRBD1, which cannot be checked without DNA. Looked up from germline, CDR1 is SSHAT and CDR2 is FNYEAQ (reference sequence). The CDR3 consists of 15 residues. The CDR3 is CASSPDGVGAGELFF. Combining the CDR3 with reference TRBV7-7 and TRBJ2-2 gives the whole variable domain GAGVSQSPRYKVTKRGQDVTLRCDPISSHATLYWYQQALGQGPEFLTYFNYEAQPDKSGLPSDRFSAERPEGSISTLTIQRTEQRDSAMYRCASSPDGVGAGELFFGEGSRLTVL.

The rearrangement joins TRBV9 to TRBJ2-1; TCRdb outputs TRBD1, but without DNA this stays unchecked. This CDR3 contains 15 residues. CDR1 and CDR2 (germline): SGDLS, YYNGEE. This chain's CDR3 is CASSVASGSHNEQFF.

The chain uses TRBV7-2 and TRBJ1-4. The CDR3 is 15 amino acids. Germline CDR1 SGHTA, CDR2 FQGNSA. CDR3 amino acids: CASSPERATNEKLFF.

V usage is TRBV7-2 and J usage is TRBJ2-2. Germline-derived CDR1 and CDR2 are SGHTA and FQGNSA. The CDR3 loop spans 14 amino acids. CDR3 sequence: CASSLGALTGELFF.

The chain is built from TRBV6-5 and TRBJ2-3. CDR3 length: 15 amino acids. Germline lookup yields CDR1 MNHEY and CDR2 SVGAGI. The CDR3 protein is CASSYSMWGTDTQYF.

V usage is TRBV20-1 and J usage is TRBJ2-3; TCRdb's assignment of TRBD1 cannot be checked, as there is no DNA. The CDR3 has 16 amino acids. The V gene's germline CDR1 is DFQATT and CDR2 SNEGSKA (reference sequence). This CDR3 reads CSAPLSIGPGTDTQYF.

This chain uses TRBV4-2 with TRBJ1-1; TCRdb's D gene call, TRBD1, goes unchecked for lack of DNA. This CDR3 region has 14 residues. From germline, CDR1 is LGHNA and CDR2 YNFKEQ. This CDR3 reads CASSRQGYYTEAFF.

This chain joins TRBV12-3 or TRBV12-4 and TRBJ2-3; TCRdb selects TRBD2, and the lack of DNA leaves this call unchecked. This CDR3 is 16 amino acids long. The CDR3 loop reads CASSHGTTGSTDTQYF.

V gene TRBV10-1 combines with J gene TRBJ2-4; TCRdb indicates TRBD1, and absent DNA this call remains unverified. The CDR3 extends over 16 amino acids. From germline, CDR1 is WNHNN and CDR2 SYGVQD (reference sequence). This CDR3 is CASTRDRGFAKNIQYF.

The chain links TRBV29-1 to TRBJ1-1. CDR3 length: 13 amino acids. CDR1 is SQVTM, CDR2 ANQGSEA, per germline. This CDR3 reads CSVENSQNTEAFF. Looking up the rest from reference TRBV29-1 and TRBJ1-1 gives the full variable domain: SAVISQKPSRDICQRGTSLTIQCQVDSQVTMMFWYRQQPGQSLTLIATANQGSEATYESGFVIDKFPISRPNLTFSTLTVSNMSPEDSSIYLCSVENSQNTEAFFGQGTRLTVV.

The chain joins TRBV29-1 to TRBJ2-7; with no DNA, the TCRdb D assignment of TRBD1 cannot be verified. Germline assignment: CDR1 SQVTM and CDR2 ANQGSEA. The CDR3 runs 15 residues. This chain's CDR3 is CSVEDPGGRLTEQYF.

The chain joins TRBV3-1 to TRBJ2-6; the D call of TRBD1 rests on TCRdb alone, since no DNA is present to check it. This CDR3 is 20 amino acids long. Germline assignment: CDR1 LGHDT and CDR2 YNNKEL (reference sequence). CDR3 loop: CASSQGDPRDIISGANVLTF.

The J gene is TRBJ1-1, the V gene TRBV11-2; the D call of TRBD1 rests on TCRdb alone, since no DNA is present to check it. CDR3 length equals 13 residues. In germline, CDR1 is SGHAT, CDR2 FQNNGV. The CDR3 loop reads CASSLAAGGEAFF.

The chain is built from TRBV27 and TRBJ1-5; TCRdb outputs TRBD1, but without DNA this stays unchecked. CDR3 length equals 17 residues. CDR1 is MNHEY and CDR2 is SMNVEV in the germline V gene (reference sequence). The CDR3 reads CASTILGAGSINQPQHF.

The genes are TRBV12-3 or TRBV12-4 and TRBJ1-5; without DNA, the TCRdb call of TRBD1 cannot be checked. The CDR3 has 14 residues. The CDR3 reads CASSGDGSNQPQHF.

The J gene is TRBJ2-2, the V gene TRBV10-3; without DNA, the TCRdb call of TRBD1 cannot be checked. The CDR3 runs to 12 residues. Looked up from germline, CDR1 is ENHRY and CDR2 is SYGVKD. The CDR3 protein is CAIRGTGGELFF.

The V gene is TRBV5-1, the J gene TRBJ2-5. This CDR3 has 14 residues. CDR1 is SGHRS, CDR2 YFSETQ, per germline. This CDR3 reads CASSLETAWKTQYF.

The chain uses TRBV30 and TRBJ1-4. The CDR3 runs to 12 residues. The germline V gene has CDR1 GTSNPN and CDR2 SVGIG (reference sequence). CDR3 sequence reads: CAWSGPGEKLFF.

V and J are TRBV3-1 and TRBJ2-7; the D call from TCRdb, TRBD1, cannot be confirmed without DNA. Germline CDR1 is LGHDT and CDR2 is YNNKEL (reference sequence). The CDR3 extends over 11 amino acids. CDR3 loop: CASSQGSRQHF.

The chain uses TRBV4-2 and TRBJ2-2; the D gene TCRdb calls, TRBD2, cannot be checked with no DNA. The CDR3 covers 14 residues. CDR1 is LGHNA and CDR2 is YNFKEQ in the germline V gene. The CDR3 protein is CASSHPGGDRELFF.

V and J are TRBV6-1 and TRBJ2-3; TCRdb lists TRBD1, though no DNA is available to test this call. CDR3 length: 14 amino acids. CDR1 is MNHNS, CDR2 SASEGT, per germline. CDR3 sequence: CASRSQGMIDTQYF.